This TCR beta chain was sequenced for a study of STAT5B mutations in CD4+ large granular lymphocyte leukemia. Clones were sequenced by immunoSEQ multiplex PCR, and TCRdb holds only the in-frame ones, with some missing. The top ten clones hold about 1.9% of a sample with approximately 30,000 clones, 75% to 85% of them seen once. Germline V gene sequence: CDR1 SGHDN, CDR2 FVKESK. V was pared by 4 bases and J by 3 bases, with 1 base of the junction left unmatched. The CDR3 is 13 residues long. The sequenced sample consisted of CD4+ T cells from blood buffy coats. This TCR derives from a human donor in good health. The chain recombines TRBV14 with TRBJ2-7; 9 bases match TRBD1. CDR3 DNA sequence: TGTGCCAGCAGCCGGGACAGGGACTACGAGCAGTACTTC. It encodes CASSRDRDYEQYF.